This T cell receptor (beta chain) is drawn from a study of blood T cell repertoires in COVID-19. V was trimmed by 2 bases and J by 3 bases, leaving 7 bases between them. The CDR3 contains 14 residues. The germline gives CDR1 KGHSH, CDR2 LQKENI. The assay was immunoSEQ multiplex PCR, and TCRdb's table has in-frame clones only and misses some. Of more than 75,000 clones listed, around 90% are singletons. The receptor was derived from a woman at least 80 years old with active COVID-19. This chain uses TRBV18 with TRBJ2-2, with D unresolved. The sequencing sample was made of peripheral blood. The CDR3 DNA reads TGTGCCAGCTCACCAGATTCGGACACCGGGGAGCTGTTTTTT. Residues: CASSPDSDTGELFF.